These T cell receptor beta chains were read from a single sample in a study of blood T cell repertoires in COVID-19. Repertoires were generated with immunoSEQ multiplex PCR, while TCRdb's copy carries only in-frame clones and drops some. The data show over 45,000 clones, 89% seen once. Material for sequencing was peripheral blood. The source of these receptors is a woman aged 60-70 years with active COVID-19. Both conserved end residues are part of each CDR3. The order of the fields is V gene, CDR3 protein.

v_call: TRBV9
cdr3_aa: CASSVDISGGDNEQFF

v_call: TRBV5-1
cdr3_aa: CASSSGLAGGRESTDTQYF

v_call: TRBV24-1
cdr3_aa: CATSARPSAGGTYNEQFF

v_call: TRBV5-8
cdr3_aa: CASRLDIYGYTF

v_call: TRBV7-9
cdr3_aa: CASSLAQGLAVTGELFF

v_call: TRBV6-6
cdr3_aa: CASTPATGVVGYTF

v_call: TRBV2
cdr3_aa: CASTPQLGVGYGYTF

v_call: TRBV6-5
cdr3_aa: CASSPLRLSNTEAFF

v_call: TRBV14
cdr3_aa: CASSQDLGLTDTQYF

v_call: TRBV27
cdr3_aa: CASSSLLGAGGVTANYGYTF

v_call: TRBV7-3
cdr3_aa: CASSLTAAGELYEQYF

v_call: TRBV5-1
cdr3_aa: CASGVRTDYGTGELFF

v_call: TRBV3-1/TRBV3-2
cdr3_aa: CASSKLAGPSTDTQYF

v_call: TRBV5-1
cdr3_aa: CASGADRDGEAFF

v_call: TRBV7-2
cdr3_aa: CASSLRQGNSPLHF

v_call: TRBV4-2
cdr3_aa: CASSQEQTGNTIYF

v_call: TRBV7-6
cdr3_aa: CASSLGQRTDTQYF

v_call: TRBV9
cdr3_aa: CASSVAGRAGDEQFF

v_call: TRBV7-2
cdr3_aa: CASSLTSSREVYNEQFF

v_call: TRBV7-9
cdr3_aa: CASSLERGTNNEQFF

v_call: TRBV29-1
cdr3_aa: CSVRDETVLSNYGYTF

v_call: TRBV14
cdr3_aa: CASSQQTNYGYTF

v_call: TRBV7-2
cdr3_aa: CASSLASGEAMTQYF

v_call: TRBV7-2
cdr3_aa: CASSLQGGNTGELFF